The rows below give T cell receptor beta chains drawn from one sample of a study of blood T cell repertoires in COVID-19. Here immunoSEQ multiplex PCR was the method, and the copy in TCRdb shows in-frame clones only, minus some. In the table there are some 150,000 clones, roughly 84% of which are singletons. The sequenced sample consisted of peripheral blood. The receptor set was obtained from a man in his 60s who had recovered from COVID-19. CDR3s include the opening cysteine and the closing phenylalanine or tryptophan. Each record gives: D gene, clone size, J gene, V gene, CDR3 protein, CDR3 DNA. D genes are given only for firm matches. Part of the rows lack a size; the others show once, few, many or a class for expanded clones.

d_call: -
clone_size: -
j_call: TRBJ2-2
v_call: TRBV6-2/TRBV6-3
cdr3_aa: CASSLLGSDTGELFF
cdr3_nt: TGTGCCAGCAGTCTACTAGGATCCGACACCGGGGAGCTGTTTTTT

d_call: -
clone_size: -
j_call: TRBJ1-2
v_call: TRBV7-9
cdr3_aa: CASSYLVLNYGYTF
cdr3_nt: TGTGCCAGCAGCTACCTGGTACTTAACTATGGCTACACCTTC

d_call: -
clone_size: -
j_call: TRBJ1-1
v_call: TRBV25-1
cdr3_aa: CASDPGGLNTEAFF
cdr3_nt: TGTGCCAGCGACCCGGGGGGGTTGAACACTGAAGCTTTCTTT

d_call: -
clone_size: -
j_call: TRBJ1-2
v_call: TRBV4-1
cdr3_aa: CASSQEFRGSHYGYTF
cdr3_nt: TGCGCCAGCAGCCAAGAATTCAGGGGAAGCCACTATGGCTACACCTTC

d_call: TRBD1
clone_size: -
j_call: TRBJ1-3
v_call: TRBV18
cdr3_aa: CASSHGTGSSGNTIYF
cdr3_nt: TGTGCCAGCTCCCACGGGACAGGGAGCTCTGGAAACACCATATATTTT

d_call: -
clone_size: -
j_call: TRBJ1-5
v_call: TRBV27
cdr3_aa: CASSLYRSNQPQHF
cdr3_nt: TGTGCCAGCAGTTTATACAGATCCAATCAGCCCCAGCATTTT

d_call: -
clone_size: once
j_call: TRBJ1-4
v_call: TRBV12-5
cdr3_aa: CASGLALREKLFF
cdr3_nt: TGTGCTAGTGGTTTGGCCTTACGGGAAAAACTGTTTTTT

d_call: -
clone_size: few
j_call: TRBJ1-5
v_call: TRBV6-5
cdr3_aa: CASSPQGEGNQPQHF
cdr3_nt: TGTGCCAGCAGTCCACAGGGTGAGGGCAATCAGCCCCAGCATTTT

d_call: -
clone_size: -
j_call: TRBJ1-1
v_call: TRBV18
cdr3_aa: CASSSRDSGDAAEAFF
cdr3_nt: TGTGCCAGCTCATCCCGGGACTCTGGAGATGCGGCTGAAGCTTTCTTT

d_call: TRBD2
clone_size: -
j_call: TRBJ2-1
v_call: TRBV6-2/TRBV6-3
cdr3_aa: CASSYLAGVYNEQFF
cdr3_nt: TGTGCCAGCAGTTACCTAGCGGGGGTATACAATGAGCAGTTCTTC

d_call: TRBD1
clone_size: -
j_call: TRBJ1-2
v_call: TRBV3-1/TRBV3-2
cdr3_aa: CASSQGTGGFYGYTF
cdr3_nt: TGTGCCAGCAGCCAAGGGACAGGGGGCTTCTATGGCTACACCTTC

d_call: TRBD2
clone_size: -
j_call: TRBJ2-3
v_call: TRBV6-2/TRBV6-3
cdr3_aa: CASSITSGGSDTQYF
cdr3_nt: TGTGCCAGCAGTATAACTAGCGGGGGGTCGGATACGCAGTATTTT

d_call: -
clone_size: -
j_call: TRBJ1-2
v_call: TRBV13
cdr3_aa: CASSLRVRALETYGYTF
cdr3_nt: TGTGCCAGCAGCCTCAGGGTTCGGGCCCTGGAAACGTATGGCTACACCTTC

d_call: TRBD1
clone_size: -
j_call: TRBJ2-7
v_call: TRBV19
cdr3_aa: CASSTRQGARDNEQYF
cdr3_nt: TGTGCCAGTAGTACGCGACAGGGGGCGCGGGACAACGAGCAGTACTTC

d_call: TRBD1
clone_size: -
j_call: TRBJ1-2
v_call: TRBV4-1
cdr3_aa: CASSSRQGADYGYTF
cdr3_nt: TGCGCCAGCAGCTCCCGACAGGGGGCTGACTATGGCTACACCTTC

d_call: -
clone_size: once
j_call: TRBJ2-3
v_call: TRBV19
cdr3_aa: CASSYDDGLTDTQYF
cdr3_nt: TGTGCCAGTAGTTACGACGACGGGTTGACAGATACGCAGTATTTT

d_call: TRBD1
clone_size: -
j_call: TRBJ2-7
v_call: TRBV10-3
cdr3_aa: CAISEAGGRNEQYF
cdr3_nt: TGTGCCATCAGTGAGGCAGGGGGCCGTAACGAGCAGTACTTC

d_call: -
clone_size: -
j_call: TRBJ1-1
v_call: TRBV30
cdr3_aa: CAWSANIRNTEAFF
cdr3_nt: TGTGCCTGGAGTGCGAACATCAGGAACACTGAAGCTTTCTTT

d_call: TRBD1
clone_size: few
j_call: TRBJ1-2
v_call: TRBV28
cdr3_aa: CASTIDTGTGYGYTF
cdr3_nt: TGTGCCAGCACGATCGATACCGGGACAGGGTATGGCTACACCTTC

d_call: TRBD1
clone_size: -
j_call: TRBJ2-3
v_call: TRBV11-3
cdr3_aa: CASSNGQAFTDTQYF
cdr3_nt: TGTGCCAGCAGTAATGGACAGGCCTTTACAGATACGCAGTATTTT

d_call: -
clone_size: -
j_call: TRBJ1-1
v_call: TRBV12-3/TRBV12-4
cdr3_aa: CASSLTQAAEAFF
cdr3_nt: TGTGCCAGCAGTTTAACACAGGCCGCTGAAGCTTTCTTT

d_call: TRBD1
clone_size: -
j_call: TRBJ2-2
v_call: TRBV24-1
cdr3_aa: CATSDRRQGVVGELFF
cdr3_nt: TGTGCCACCAGTGATCGACGACAGGGAGTGGTCGGGGAGCTGTTTTTT

d_call: -
clone_size: -
j_call: TRBJ2-5
v_call: TRBV19
cdr3_aa: CASSGQGGETQYF
cdr3_nt: TGTGCCAGTAGTGGTCAGGGCGGTGAGACCCAGTACTTC

d_call: -
clone_size: -
j_call: TRBJ2-5
v_call: TRBV4-2
cdr3_aa: CASSQMTRDQETQYF
cdr3_nt: TGTGCCAGCAGCCAAATGACTAGGGATCAAGAGACCCAGTACTTC

d_call: -
clone_size: -
j_call: TRBJ1-5
v_call: TRBV6-2/TRBV6-3
cdr3_aa: CASSYSTAHQPQHF
cdr3_nt: TGTGCCAGCAGTTACTCGACAGCTCATCAGCCCCAGCATTTT

d_call: -
clone_size: -
j_call: TRBJ2-7
v_call: TRBV4-1
cdr3_aa: CASSQDGFAEGYEQYF
cdr3_nt: TGCGCCAGCAGCCAAGATGGATTTGCCGAGGGCTACGAGCAGTACTTC

d_call: TRBD2
clone_size: -
j_call: TRBJ2-1
v_call: TRBV6-5
cdr3_aa: CASSNPSGGADEQFF
cdr3_nt: TGTGCCAGCAGTAACCCTAGCGGGGGGGCCGATGAGCAGTTCTTC

d_call: -
clone_size: -
j_call: TRBJ2-3
v_call: TRBV7-2
cdr3_aa: CASSSQWPPEDTQYF
cdr3_nt: TGTGCCAGCAGCTCCCAGTGGCCGCCCGAAGATACGCAGTATTTT

d_call: -
clone_size: -
j_call: TRBJ1-1
v_call: TRBV7-9
cdr3_aa: CASSSSQAGVAFF
cdr3_nt: TGTGCCAGCAGCTCCAGCCAAGCCGGAGTGGCTTTCTTT

d_call: TRBD1
clone_size: -
j_call: TRBJ1-2
v_call: TRBV4-1
cdr3_aa: CASSLTGGDYGYTF
cdr3_nt: TGCGCCAGCAGCCTGACAGGGGGCGACTATGGCTACACCTTC

d_call: TRBD1
clone_size: -
j_call: TRBJ1-3
v_call: TRBV19
cdr3_aa: CASSDRGFGSGNTIYF
cdr3_nt: TGTGCCAGTAGCGACAGGGGCTTCGGCTCTGGAAACACCATATATTTT

d_call: TRBD2
clone_size: -
j_call: TRBJ2-1
v_call: TRBV7-3
cdr3_aa: CASSHTGGDYNEQFF
cdr3_nt: TGTGCCAGCAGCCACACCGGGGGGGACTACAATGAGCAGTTCTTC

d_call: TRBD1
clone_size: -
j_call: TRBJ1-3
v_call: TRBV20-1
cdr3_aa: CSASPPGRGSGNTIYF
cdr3_nt: TGCAGTGCTAGTCCCCCGGGCAGGGGGTCTGGAAACACCATATATTTT

d_call: -
clone_size: -
j_call: TRBJ2-6
v_call: TRBV4-3
cdr3_aa: CASSQGSGLSGANVLTF
cdr3_nt: TGCGCCAGCAGCCAAGGATCGGGACTCTCTGGGGCCAACGTCCTGACTTTC

d_call: -
clone_size: -
j_call: TRBJ1-5
v_call: TRBV21-1
cdr3_aa: CASSKGRGGESNQPQHF
cdr3_nt: TGTGCCAGCAGCAAAGGACGAGGGGGCGAGAGCAATCAGCCCCAGCATTTT

d_call: -
clone_size: -
j_call: TRBJ1-5
v_call: TRBV28
cdr3_aa: CASSLLTGRRQPQHF
cdr3_nt: TGTGCCAGCAGTTTGCTTACAGGTAGACGTCAGCCCCAGCATTTT

d_call: -
clone_size: -
j_call: TRBJ2-1
v_call: TRBV11-3
cdr3_aa: CASSPSHSLTYNEQFF
cdr3_nt: TGTGCCAGCAGCCCCTCGCATAGTCTAACCTACAATGAGCAGTTCTTC

d_call: -
clone_size: -
j_call: TRBJ1-5
v_call: TRBV4-2
cdr3_aa: CASSQETRSNQPQHF
cdr3_nt: TGTGCCAGCAGCCAAGAGACACGAAGCAATCAGCCCCAGCATTTT

d_call: TRBD1
clone_size: -
j_call: TRBJ1-5
v_call: TRBV2
cdr3_aa: CASSGTGISNQPQHF
cdr3_nt: TGTGCCAGCAGTGGGACAGGGATTAGCAATCAGCCCCAGCATTTT

d_call: TRBD1
clone_size: -
j_call: TRBJ1-6
v_call: TRBV6-6
cdr3_aa: CASSQQRTGVNSPLHF
cdr3_nt: TGTGCCAGCAGCCAGCAGAGGACAGGGGTAAACTCACCCCTCCACTTT

d_call: -
clone_size: -
j_call: TRBJ2-7
v_call: TRBV19
cdr3_aa: CASSNTIQGIPYEQYF
cdr3_nt: TGTGCCAGTAGTAATACGATACAGGGTATACCCTACGAGCAGTACTTC

d_call: -
clone_size: -
j_call: TRBJ2-5
v_call: TRBV5-4
cdr3_aa: CASSLPGRETQYF
cdr3_nt: TGTGCCAGCAGCTTGCCAGGGAGGGAGACCCAGTACTTC

d_call: -
clone_size: -
j_call: TRBJ1-1
v_call: TRBV7-3
cdr3_aa: CASSPWSREDTEAFF
cdr3_nt: TGTGCCAGCAGCCCCTGGTCAAGGGAGGACACTGAAGCTTTCTTT

d_call: TRBD1
clone_size: -
j_call: TRBJ2-7
v_call: TRBV7-9
cdr3_aa: CASSQSQGARIEQYF
cdr3_nt: TGTGCCAGCAGCCAATCACAGGGGGCGCGAATAGAGCAGTACTTC